This T cell receptor beta chain was captured by sequencing in a study of blood T cell repertoires in COVID-19. Trimming took off 6 bases at V and 6 bases at J, with 11 bases between the two ends. CDR3 size: 12 residues. Sequencing was performed with immunoSEQ multiplex PCR; in TCRdb, only in-frame clones are kept and a portion is missing. The sample shows 300,000 to 350,000 clones, around 85% of them seen only once. The genes are TRBV12-3 or TRBV12-4 and TRBJ1-1, with D hard to call. The sequencing sample was made of PBMCs or T cells enriched from blood (not recorded which). The receptor comes from a man aged 25 to 40 who had recovered from COVID-19. CDR3 sequence: CASSRMAAEAFF. DNA for the CDR3: TGTGCCAGCAGCCGGATGGCGGCTGAAGCTTTCTTT.